The entry below describes one T cell receptor beta chain. TCRdb redid the calling of the 5' RACE reads with MiXCR, one entry per CDR3 protein. The sample consists of tens of thousands of distinct CDR3 sequences, over 10% of them appearing once. The data stem from a study of neurological immune-mediated disorders. The sequencing input was PBMCs. The receptor comes from a man in his 60s in good health.

The CDR3 spells CATRRDTSSEAFF. CDR3 nucleotide sequence: TGTGCCACCAGACGGGACACTTCCTCTGAAGCTTTCTTT. The J gene is TRBJ1-1, the V gene TRBV24-1; maybe TRBD1 (6 bases). Germline V gene lookup returns CDR1 KGHDR and CDR2 SFDVKD. V was cut by 7 bases and J by 6 bases, with 14 bases left in between. CDR3 length: 13 amino acids.